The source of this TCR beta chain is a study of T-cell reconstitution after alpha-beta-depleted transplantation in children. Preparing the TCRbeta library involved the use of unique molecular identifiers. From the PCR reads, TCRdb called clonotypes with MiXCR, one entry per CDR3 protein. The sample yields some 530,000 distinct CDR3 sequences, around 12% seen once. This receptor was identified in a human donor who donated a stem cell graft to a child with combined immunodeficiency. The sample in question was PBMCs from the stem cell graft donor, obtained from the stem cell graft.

The CDR3 nucleotides are TGTGCCAGCAGCTTCGGTCCAGTGGGACAGGGGGACACCGGGGAGCTGTTTTTT. It specifies CASSFGPVGQGDTGELFF. V gene TRBV11-1 combines with J gene TRBJ2-2; 11 positions match TRBD1. This CDR3 contains 18 residues. CDR1 and CDR2 from the germline V gene are SGHAT and FQDESV (reference sequence). V dropped 3 bases and J dropped 3; count of bases not matched to a gene: 9. Drawing the rest from reference TRBV11-1 and TRBJ2-2, the complete variable domain is EAEVAQSPRYKITEKSQAVAFWCDPISGHATLYWYRQILGQGPELLVQFQDESVVDDSQLPKDRFSAERLKGVDSTLKIQPAELGDSAMYLCASSFGPVGQGDTGELFFGEGSRLTVL.